The 32 T cell receptor beta chains reported below all come from one sample, sequenced in a study of T cells in Graves' hyperthyroidism and ophthalmopathy. RNA transcripts served as the template for amplifying TCR beta CDR3 regions. The HTBI primer set was used in a first-round RT-PCR of the TCR CDR3. Each CDR3 protein is one row after TCRdb ran MiXCR on the multiplex PCR reads. The sample shows some 360,000 distinct CDR3 sequences, approximately 13% of them seen only once. What was sequenced was blood. These TCRs come from a woman in her sixties or seventies with Graves' hyperthyroidism.

This chain connects TRBV9 to TRBJ2-3; 12 nucleotides match TRBD2. The CDR3 covers 18 residues. V lost 3 bases to trimming and J lost 0 bases; unmatched junction nucleotides: 8. CDR1 and CDR2 (germline): SGDLS, YYNGEE. The CDR3 region is CASSERLAGGPSTDTQYF. The CDR3 DNA reads TGTGCCAGCAGCGAACGCCTAGCGGGAGGGCCTAGCACAGATACGCAGTATTTT.

V gene TRBV9 combines with J gene TRBJ1-3; tentative D call: TRBD1 (5 bases). Germline V gene data show CDR1 as SGDLS and CDR2 as YYNGEE. The CDR3 loop spans 13 amino acids. The ends were cut back, 3 bases at V and 2 bases at J, with 6 bases in the middle. The CDR3 DNA follows: TGTGCCAGCAGCGCGGACACTGGAAACACCATATATTTT. Its translation is CASSADTGNTIYF.

This clonotype was counted at least ten times. V usage is TRBV7-9 and J usage is TRBJ2-3; 8 bases fit TRBD2. Trimming removed 11 bases from V and 5 bases from J; junction bases left unmatched: 15. CDR1 SEHNR and CDR2 FQNEAQ come from the germline V gene (reference sequence). CDR3 length equals 15 residues. The CDR3 sequence: CACRQQREHGDTQYF. The CDR3 DNA reads TGTGCCTGCCGACAACAGCGGGAGCATGGAGATACGCAGTATTTT.

This clonotype was seen a handful of times. This chain uses TRBV5-8 with TRBJ2-1; 9 bases map to TRBD2. Losses at the gene ends were 4 bases for V and 1 base for J; bases not matched to a gene: 12. CDR3 size: 18 residues. From germline, CDR1 is SGHTS and CDR2 YDEGEE. The CDR3 protein is CASSREPSSGNSYNEQFF. In DNA, the CDR3 is TGTGCCAGCAGCCGTGAACCTTCTAGCGGGAATTCCTACAATGAGCAGTTCTTC.

This clonotype was counted many times. This chain joins TRBV30 and TRBJ2-1; D gene uncertain. Trimming removed 3 bases from V and 2 bases from J, with 17 bases in between. CDR1 is GTSNPN and CDR2 is SVGIG in the germline V gene (reference sequence). This CDR3 is 16 amino acids long. CDR3 amino acids: CAWSHQSNSPYNEQFF. The CDR3 region has the DNA TGTGCCTGGAGCCACCAGAGTAATAGCCCCTACAATGAGCAGTTCTTC. Full variable domain (remainder filled in from reference TRBV30 and TRBJ2-1): SQTIHQWPATLVQPVGSPLSLECTVEGTSNPNLYWYRQAAGRGLQLLFYSVGIGQISSEVPQNLSASRPQDRQFILSSKKLLLSDSGFYLCAWSHQSNSPYNEQFFGPGTRLTVL.

The chain links TRBV3-1 to TRBJ1-5; no definite D call. This CDR3 contains 15 residues. Germline V gene data show CDR1 as LGHDT and CDR2 as YNNKEL (reference sequence). V lost 0 bases and J 2 bases, leaving 8 bases between the germline ends. The CDR3 spells CASSQDSGRNQPQHF. In DNA form, the CDR3 reads TGTGCCAGCAGCCAAGATTCAGGTCGCAATCAGCCCCAGCATTTT. Full variable domain (rest looked up from reference TRBV3-1 and TRBJ1-5): DTAVSQTPKYLVTQMGNDKSIKCEQNLGHDTMYWYKQDSKKFLKIMFSYNNKELIINETVPNRFSPKSPDKAHLNLHINSLELGDSAVYFCASSQDSGRNQPQHFGDGTRLSIL.

The V call is TRBV28, the J call TRBJ2-3; possibly TRBD2 for D (6 bases). This CDR3 spans 16 amino acids. Trimming cost V 6 bases and J 0 bases, with 16 bases left between them. Per the germline V gene, CDR1 is MDHEN and CDR2 is SYDVKM. CDR3 sequence: CASSLTLALSTDTQYF. In DNA form, the CDR3 reads TGTGCCAGCAGCCTTACCCTAGCGCTTAGCACAGATACGCAGTATTTT. Full variable domain (outside the CDR3, taken from reference TRBV28 and TRBJ2-3): DVKVTQSSRYLVKRTGEKVFLECVQDMDHENMFWYRQDPGLGLRLIYFSYDVKMKEKGDIPEGYSVSREKKERFSLILESASTNQTSMYLCASSLTLALSTDTQYFGPGTRLTVL.

This clonotype has a count of ten or more. The CDR3 coding sequence is TGTGCCACTAGACAGGGAATGTTGGGCCTTAATGAAAAACTGTTTTTT. It translates to CATRQGMLGLNEKLFF. V is TRBV28 and J is TRBJ1-4, with TRBD1 matching 7 bases. The CDR3 covers 16 residues. Trimming took 10 bases from V and 4 from J; bases not matched to a gene: 15. Germline V CDR1 and CDR2: MDHEN, SYDVKM. The full variable domain, with the rest looked up from reference TRBV28 and TRBJ1-4, is DVKVTQSSRYLVKRTGEKVFLECVQDMDHENMFWYRQDPGLGLRLIYFSYDVKMKEKGDIPEGYSVSREKKERFSLILESASTNQTSMYLCATRQGMLGLNEKLFFGSGTQLSVL.

This clonotype occurred many times. V gene TRBV6-1 combines with J gene TRBJ2-1, with a tentative D call TRBD2 (6 bases). The length of the CDR3 is 10 residues. V was shortened by 8 bases and J by 14 bases, with 13 bases between the two germline ends. The germline V gene has CDR1 MNHNS and CDR2 SASEGT. CDR3 loop: CASAAGPEFF. CDR3 DNA: TGTGCCAGCGCGGCGGGGCCGGAGTTCTTC.

Ten or more counts support this clonotype. The chain recombines TRBV7-8 with TRBJ2-1; 16 bases are a match to TRBD2. The CDR3 contains 16 residues. The germline CDR1 and CDR2 sequences are SGHVS and FQNEAQ. Trimming cost V 1 base and J 9 bases; bases outside gene matches: 3. The CDR3 sequence is CASSLGGLAGGGEQFF. DNA of the CDR3: TGTGCCAGCAGCTTAGGGGGACTAGCGGGAGGGGGTGAGCAGTTCTTC.

This clonotype was detected only a few times. The rearrangement uses TRBV2 and TRBJ2-7; 7 bases are shared with TRBD2. The germline gives CDR1 SNHLY, CDR2 FYNNEI. The J segment lost 3 bases and the V segment lost 5 bases, leaving 4 bases of the junction unmatched. This CDR3 region has 13 residues. The CDR3 region is CASSTRENYEQYF. In DNA form, the CDR3 reads TGTGCCAGCAGTACGCGGGAGAACTACGAGCAGTACTTC. The full variable domain, with the rest looked up from reference TRBV2 and TRBJ2-7, is EPEVTQTPSHQVTQMGQEVILRCVPISNHLYFYWYRQILGQKVEFLVSFYNNEISEKSEIFDDQFSVERPDGSNFTLKIRSTKLEDSAMYFCASSTRENYEQYFGPGTRLTVT.

This clonotype was counted ten times or more. This chain connects TRBV10-3 to TRBJ2-7, with 8 bases that match TRBD2. This CDR3 has 12 amino acids. Germline CDR1 ENHRY, CDR2 SYGVKD. The CDR3 region has the DNA TGTGCGGGTGGAGCGGGAGACTACGAGCAGTACTTC. Translated: CAGGAGDYEQYF.

The J gene is TRBJ2-3, the V gene TRBV10-3, with D tentatively TRBD2 (6 bases). Germline V gene sequence: CDR1 ENHRY, CDR2 SYGVKD. The length of the CDR3 is 15 residues. V lost 10 bases, J lost 0 bases, and 17 bases lay in between. Written as DNA, the CDR3 is TGTGCCACGATCCCGGGAGAGGGGAGCACAGATACGCAGTATTTT. Translating gives CATIPGEGSTDTQYF.

In the case of this clonotype: At one of its ends the junction is not consistent with the germline gene, which may arise from a read error. This chain connects TRBV3-1 to TRBJ2-1, with 9 bases lining up with TRBD2. CDR1 is LGHDT and CDR2 is YNNKEL in the germline V gene (reference sequence). CDR3 length: 19 amino acids. CDR3 residues: CASNQVSGRKIKAYNEQFF. The CDR3 DNA reads TGTGCCAGCAACCAAGTTAGCGGGAGAAAGATTAAGGCCTACAATGAGCAGTTCTTC.

The V gene is TRBV24-1, the J gene TRBJ2-1, with TRBD1 identical over 12 bases. Germline V gene lookup returns CDR1 KGHDR and CDR2 SFDVKD. J gave up 0 bases and V 3 bases, and 11 bases lay outside the gene matches. This CDR3 spans 20 amino acids. This chain's CDR3 is CATSDPTGTGGSHSYNEQFF. The CDR3 DNA reads TGTGCCACCAGTGATCCGACCGGGACAGGGGGCTCCCACTCCTACAATGAGCAGTTCTTC.

This clonotype was observed many times. The gene calls are TRBV30 and TRBJ2-3; perhaps TRBD2 as D (5 bases). Germline V gives CDR1 GTSNPN, CDR2 SVGIG (reference sequence). V was trimmed by 8 bases and J by 2 bases, leaving 11 bases between them. The CDR3 is 12 residues long. This chain's CDR3 is CAQGLLTDTQYF. The CDR3 bases are TGTGCCCAAGGACTGCTCACAGATACGCAGTATTTT.

At least ten counts were recorded for this clonotype. The rearrangement links TRBV20-1 to TRBJ2-3; D might be TRBD2 (5 bases). Germline V gene lookup returns CDR1 DFQATT and CDR2 SNEGSKA (reference sequence). CDR3 length: 13 amino acids. Trimming left V 8 bases short and J 7 bases short, with 19 bases between. In DNA, the CDR3 is TGCAGTTTTCCGGCGGCCCGCGGGCATACGCAGTATTTT. It specifies CSFPAARGHTQYF.

This clonotype was recorded at least ten times. CDR3 sequence (DNA): TGTGCCAGCAGTTTAGAGGCAGCAACTACTGAAGCTTTCTTT. Amino acid sequence: CASSLEAATTEAFF. The chain is built from TRBV27 and TRBJ1-1; D ambiguous. CDR3 length: 14 residues. The V and J ends lost 2 bases and 5 bases respectively, with 12 bases between them. CDR1 is MNHEY and CDR2 is SMNVEV in the germline V gene (reference sequence).

There are a few counts of this clonotype. The chain uses TRBV6-1 and TRBJ2-1; 10 bases map to TRBD2. V gave up 5 bases and J gave up 9 bases; unmatched junction bases: 10. Germline CDR1 reads MNHNS; CDR2 reads SASEGT. The CDR3 covers 15 residues. The CDR3 loop is CASSLIAGGTLEQFF. CDR3 nucleotide sequence: TGTGCCAGCAGTTTAATAGCGGGGGGTACCCTTGAGCAGTTCTTC.

In its sample, this clonotype was seen many times. The genes are TRBV20-1 and TRBJ2-7; 9 bases match TRBD1. The CDR3 sequence is 13 residues long. V lost 5 bases, J lost 5 bases, and 7 bases stayed unmatched. Germline V CDR1 and CDR2: DFQATT, SNEGSKA (reference sequence). CDR3 in amino acids: CSAADRGLNEQYF. The CDR3 DNA is TGCAGTGCTGCGGACAGGGGCCTGAACGAGCAGTACTTC.

A few counts support this clonotype. This chain joins TRBV7-9 and TRBJ2-3; D gene unclear. The CDR3 spans 15 residues. Trimming stripped 2 bases from V and 0 bases from J, with 9 bases between. In germline, CDR1 is SEHNR, CDR2 FQNEAQ (reference sequence). The CDR3 spells CASSLRVGSTDTQYF. In DNA form, the CDR3 reads TGTGCCAGCAGCTTACGGGTAGGGAGCACAGATACGCAGTATTTT.

This clonotype was counted at least ten times. The chain recombines TRBV2 with TRBJ1-4, with 9 nucleotides matching TRBD1. The CDR3 is made up of 14 amino acids. V lost 8 bases and J lost 5; bases outside the gene matches: 6. CDR1 is SNHLY, CDR2 FYNNEI, per germline. CDR3 residues: CASGTGGGNEKLFF. CDR3 sequence (DNA): TGTGCCAGCGGAACAGGGGGCGGGAATGAAAAACTGTTTTTT.

The sample holds a few counts of this clonotype. The chain couples TRBV7-2 to TRBJ2-5; possibly TRBD2 for D (5 bases). Trimming took off 5 bases at V and 5 bases at J, with 21 bases between the two ends. The germline V gene has CDR1 SGHTA and CDR2 FQGNSA. The CDR3 length is 16 residues. The CDR3, as DNA: TGTGCCAGCAGCCGCCCGGGTCGTAGCGTAGCGGAGACCCAGTACTTC. It yields the protein CASSRPGRSVAETQYF.

This clonotype was observed many times. The chain uses TRBV6-1 and TRBJ1-4; TRBD1 might be the D (5 bases). V lost 6 bases, J lost 4 bases, and 15 bases lay in between. The CDR3 covers 15 residues. Germline V gene data show CDR1 as MNHNS and CDR2 as SASEGT. This chain's CDR3 is CASSQTWGNNEKLFF. Here the CDR3 DNA reads TGTGCCAGCAGCCAAACATGGGGCAATAATGAAAAACTGTTTTTT.

In DNA form, the CDR3 reads TGTGCCAGTAGTATAGGTACAGGGGCCACCCACGAGCAGTACTTC. Translating it yields CASSIGTGATHEQYF. V usage is TRBV19 and J usage is TRBJ2-7; the match to TRBD1 covers 7 bases. V shed 1 base and J 5 bases; nucleotides not matched to a gene: 8. The CDR3 is 15 amino acids. Germline V CDR1 and CDR2: LNHDA, SQIVND (reference sequence).

DNA for the CDR3: TGTGCCAGCAGTTCCCAATGGACAGGGGGCACCTACGAGCAGTACTTC. Its translation: CASSSQWTGGTYEQYF. The chain recombines TRBV12-3 or TRBV12-4 with TRBJ2-7; 11 bases fit TRBD1. The length of the CDR3 is 16 residues. V lost 4 bases and J lost 2; bases outside the gene matches: 7.

This clonotype appeared many times. The V call is TRBV5-1, the J call TRBJ2-7; 9 bases match TRBD1. The CDR3 is 15 amino acids. The V and J ends lost 4 bases and 3 bases, in that order; junction bases with no gene match: 8. Germline CDR1 and CDR2: SGHRS and YFSETQ. The CDR3 coding sequence is TGCGCCAGCAGCAAGGATATGGGACAGGGCTACGAGCAGTACTTC. This gives the protein CASSKDMGQGYEQYF.

As to this clonotype: The junction shows a germline mismatch at one end, possibly a read error. This chain links TRBV29-1 with TRBJ2-7, with unresolved D. The CDR3 extends over 14 amino acids. Germline V gene sequence: CDR1 SQVTM, CDR2 ANQGSEA. The chain's CDR3 is CSVEDQKSSHEQYF. The CDR3 DNA is TGCAGCGTTGAAGACCAGAAATCCTCCCACGAGCAGTACTTC.

There are many counts of this clonotype. The chain links TRBV5-1 to TRBJ2-3; D not certain. Germline V gene sequence: CDR1 SGHRS, CDR2 YFSETQ. V lost 0 bases to trimming and J lost 5 bases, with 4 bases between them. The CDR3 totals 12 residues. CDR3 sequence: CASSLGIDTQYF. The CDR3 DNA sequence: TGCGCCAGCAGCTTGGGGATAGATACGCAGTATTTT.

This clonotype was observed at least ten times. The J gene is TRBJ1-4, the V gene TRBV12-3 or TRBV12-4; TRBD1 aligns across 7 bases. The CDR3 totals 15 residues. J lost 0 bases, V lost 6 bases, and 4 bases had no gene match. CDR3 bases: TGTGCCAGCAGCCAAGGGGGCTCAACTAATGAAAAACTGTTTTTT. It translates to CASSQGGSTNEKLFF.

This clonotype was observed many times. CDR3 DNA sequence: TGTGCCAGCAGTGAACGACAGACGGGACAGTCCACCGGGGAGCTGTTTTTT. Amino acid sequence: CASSERQTGQSTGELFF. The rearrangement joins TRBV6-1 to TRBJ2-2, with TRBD1 matching over 7 bases. Trimming cost V 2 bases and J 4 bases; bases outside gene matches: 10. The CDR3 consists of 17 residues. The germline gives CDR1 MNHNS, CDR2 SASEGT.

This clonotype was observed at least ten times. The genes are TRBV6-1 and TRBJ1-1, with TRBD1 matching over 8 bases. The CDR3 runs to 14 residues. Germline-derived CDR1 and CDR2 are MNHNS and SASEGT. V was pared by 6 bases and J by 4 bases, with 7 bases of the junction left unmatched. CDR3 bases: TGTGCCAGCAGAAGGGACAGGTGGAGCACTGAAGCTTTCTTT. It specifies CASRRDRWSTEAFF.